These 21 T cell receptor beta chains were sequenced from one sample in a study of cytomegalovirus exposure and HLA in healthy donors. Using immunoSEQ multiplex PCR, the repertoire was profiled, and TCRdb retains in-frame clones only, with some absent. The profile shows fewer than 350,000 clones, 85% to 90% of them singletons. Sequenced: PBMCs. The source of these receptors is a young woman in good health and CMV-seronegative.

The chain is built from TRBV4-1 and TRBJ1-1; D unresolved. In germline, CDR1 is MGHRA, CDR2 YSYEKL. Deletions cut 1 base from V and 8 bases from J, with 17 bases between. This CDR3 is 15 amino acids long. The CDR3 loop reads CASSQVGGSKREAFF. CDR3 bases: TGCGCCAGCAGCCAAGTGGGAGGTAGCAAGAGGGAAGCTTTCTTT.

The chain employs TRBV5-1 and TRBJ2-7; possible D gene TRBD1, 6 bases. This CDR3 comprises 13 residues. V was shortened by 1 base and J by 7 bases, with 12 bases between the two germline ends. Germline CDR1 SGHRS, CDR2 YFSETQ. This CDR3 reads CASSLTGWEEQYF. In nucleotides, the CDR3 is TGCGCCAGCAGCTTGACAGGGTGGGAGGAGCAGTACTTC.

The chain carries TRBV19 and TRBJ1-4; tentative D call: TRBD1 (6 bases). The V end was cut by 7 bases, the J end by 4 bases, with 13 bases between. The CDR3 is 14 amino acids. The V gene's germline CDR1 is LNHDA and CDR2 SQIVND (reference sequence). Here the CDR3 DNA reads TGTGCCAGTACCCACAGGGTGGGTAATGAAAAACTGTTTTTT. Amino acids: CASTHRVGNEKLFF.

This chain joins TRBV6-5 and TRBJ1-3; D possibly corresponds to TRBD1 (6 bases). Germline loops: CDR1 MNHEY, CDR2 SVGAGI. The CDR3 covers 16 residues. The V gene lost 4 bases and the J gene lost 0 bases, with 13 bases spanning the gap. The CDR3 DNA is TGTGCCAGCAGTTCACAGGGAGTTAGCTCTGGAAACACCATATATTTT. Its translation is CASSSQGVSSGNTIYF.

This clone was counted a single time. V gene TRBV27 combines with J gene TRBJ2-3; no clear D gene. V was shortened by 3 bases and J by 8 bases, with 15 bases between the two germline ends. CDR1 is MNHEY, CDR2 SMNVEV, per germline (reference sequence). There are 14 residues in the CDR3. Here the CDR3 reads CASSLSRNSGTQYF. The CDR3 nucleotides read TGTGCCAGCAGTTTGTCTCGGAACAGTGGTACGCAGTATTTT.

Comments on this clone: The same CDR3 is also encoded by other DNA sequences in this sample. V gene TRBV9 combines with J gene TRBJ2-3; possible D gene TRBD2, 6 bases. CDR3 length: 15 residues. Trimming stripped 0 bases from V and 1 base from J, with 9 bases between. Germline assignment: CDR1 SGDLS and CDR2 YYNGEE. CDR3 bases: TGTGCCAGCAGCGTAGGAGGCGGGGGCACAGATACGCAGTATTTT. This translates into CASSVGGGGTDTQYF. The full variable domain, in which reference TRBV9 and TRBJ2-3 provide the parts outside the CDR3, is DSGVTQTPKHLITATGQRVTLRCSPRSGDLSVYWYQQSLDQGLQFLIQYYNGEERAKGNILERFSAQQFPDLHSELNLSSLELGDSALYFCASSVGGGGTDTQYFGPGTRLTVL.

Only one count was recorded for this clone. The CDR3 here is CASSFSGQLSIIDGYTF. CDR3 sequence (DNA): TGTGCCAGCAGTTTCTCTGGGCAGCTAAGTATAATCGATGGCTACACCTTC. V is TRBV27 and J is TRBJ1-2; D is uncertain. The germline gives CDR1 MNHEY, CDR2 SMNVEV (reference sequence). The CDR3 covers 17 residues. V was cut by 3 bases and J by 6 bases, with 23 bases left in between.

On this clone: This specimen includes other DNA sequences encoding the same CDR3. The V and J genes are TRBV28 and TRBJ1-2, with D unclear. Germline V CDR1 and CDR2: MDHEN, SYDVKM. This CDR3 has 13 residues. Between the trimmed V and J ends, which lost 2 bases and 4 bases, there was a span of 8 bases. The CDR3, as DNA: TGTGCCAGCAGTTTAGGGCAGGTCTATGGCTACACCTTC. Translated, it gives CASSLGQVYGYTF.

CDR3 bases: TGTGCCACCAGCAGGAACAGGGGATTCTCCTACGAGCAGTACTTC. Its translation is CATSRNRGFSYEQYF. This sequence joins TRBV15 and TRBJ2-7, with 7 bases lining up with TRBD1. V lost 3 bases, J lost 0 bases, and 5 bases stayed unmatched. The germline gives CDR1 LNHNV, CDR2 YYDKDF (reference sequence). The CDR3 totals 15 residues.

The V gene is TRBV6-1, the J gene TRBJ2-1; D unresolved. Germline CDR1 reads MNHNS; CDR2 reads SASEGT. Trimming stripped 4 bases from V and 7 bases from J, with 8 bases between. The CDR3 is made up of 12 amino acids. Written as DNA, the CDR3 is TGTGCCAGCAGTGGACCGGGTAATGAGCAGTTCTTC. Protein product: CASSGPGNEQFF.

The rearrangement uses TRBV28 and TRBJ1-1, with D hard to call. This CDR3 has 13 amino acids. Germline loops: CDR1 MDHEN, CDR2 SYDVKM. Trimming shortened V by 3 bases and J by 5 bases, and 10 bases separated the two germline ends. The CDR3 loop reads CASSLGTLTEAFF. The CDR3 coding sequence is TGTGCCAGCAGTTTGGGCACCCTGACTGAAGCTTTCTTT.

V and J are TRBV5-5 and TRBJ1-4; 8 nucleotides match TRBD1. Germline CDR1 SGHKS, CDR2 YYEKEE (reference sequence). The CDR3 totals 17 residues. With V trimmed by 3 bases and J by 4 bases, 11 bases remained unmatched. The CDR3 is CASSSRDRYKRNEKLFF. CDR3 coding DNA: TGTGCCAGCAGCTCCCGGGACAGGTATAAGCGTAATGAAAAACTGTTTTTT.

V usage is TRBV13 and J usage is TRBJ2-1, with 10 positions matching TRBD1. The CDR3 contains 16 residues. With V trimmed by 3 bases and J by 9 bases, 11 bases remained unmatched. In germline, CDR1 is PRHDT, CDR2 FYEKMQ (reference sequence). CDR3 amino acids: CASSLWGQGIIREQFF. The CDR3 bases are TGTGCCAGCAGCTTGTGGGGACAGGGGATTATTCGTGAGCAGTTCTTC.

The chain joins TRBV21-1 to TRBJ2-3; the D segment call TRBD2 is taken from the table without a DNA check. TRBV21-1 is designated a pseudogene. The CDR3 has 16 amino acids. CDR3 sequence: CASRQGSAMETDTQYF. CDR3 sequence (DNA): TGTGCCAGCAGACAAGGGAGCGCTATGGAAACAGATACGCAGTATTTT.

The V gene is TRBV25-1, the J gene TRBJ2-2; 9 bases map to TRBD1. J gave up 5 bases and V 3 bases, and 7 bases lay outside the gene matches. The germline CDR1 and CDR2 sequences are MGHDK and SYGVNS. This CDR3 has 16 residues. The CDR3 is CASSDPGTGLTGELFF. CDR3 bases: TGTGCCAGCAGTGACCCCGGGACAGGGTTGACCGGGGAGCTGTTTTTT.

This clone was picked up a small number of times. The CDR3 reads CASRATGSGANVLTF. CDR3 DNA sequence: TGTGCCAGCAGGGCGACAGGGTCTGGGGCCAACGTCCTGACTTTC. This chain joins TRBV2 and TRBJ2-6; 7 nucleotides align to TRBD1. After removal of 6 bases from V and 1 base from J, the junction contained 3 bases not matched to a gene. The germline CDR1 and CDR2 sequences are SNHLY and FYNNEI. The CDR3 covers 15 residues.

This clone was counted once. It is unclear where the CDR3 begins or ends on the DNA, so no DNA is shown, and the CDR3 is as TCRdb lists it. Other DNA sequences in the same sample also yield this CDR3. The chain carries TRBV5-1 and TRBJ2-7; TRBD2 is the table's D call and was not checked against the DNA. The CDR3 is 13 amino acids long, termini counted. Germline V gene sequence: CDR1 SGHRS, CDR2 YFSETQ. The CDR3 reads CASSSSGAYEQYF.

The V call is TRBV27, the J call TRBJ1-2; D remains ambiguous. Per the germline V gene, CDR1 is MNHEY and CDR2 is SMNVEV (reference sequence). V lost 1 base and J lost 0, with 15 bases in between. The CDR3 has 17 amino acids. CDR3 coding DNA: TGTGCCAGCAGTTTATACCCCCCTAACCTAGCTAACTATGGCTACACCTTC. This gives the protein CASSLYPPNLANYGYTF.

This clone turned up a few times. The V and J genes are TRBV19 and TRBJ2-7; no clear D. This CDR3 spans 14 amino acids. Between the trimmed V and J ends, which lost 4 bases and 2 bases, there was a span of 12 bases. The germline V gene encodes CDR1 LNHDA and CDR2 SQIVND (reference sequence). The CDR3 sequence: CASSTATVTYEQYF. In DNA form, the CDR3 reads TGTGCCAGTAGTACTGCGACTGTGACCTACGAGCAGTACTTC.

This chain links TRBV6-1 with TRBJ1-6, with a tentative D call TRBD1 (6 bases). Between the trimmed V and J ends, which lost 1 base and 7 bases, there was a span of 17 bases. Looked up from germline, CDR1 is MNHNS and CDR2 is SASEGT. The CDR3 covers 17 residues. The CDR3: CASSEVGGAGWNSPLHF. DNA for the CDR3: TGTGCCAGCAGTGAAGTGGGGGGGGCAGGGTGGAATTCACCCCTCCACTTT.

The chain joins TRBV9 to TRBJ2-3; D possibly corresponds to TRBD2 (6 bases). The V and J ends lost 6 bases and 10 bases respectively, with 24 bases between them. This CDR3 spans 15 amino acids. Looked up from germline, CDR1 is SGDLS and CDR2 is YYNGEE. The CDR3 DNA reads TGTGCCAGCAACCTCCGGGACTCACGGTTTGGCGCGCAGTATTTT. Encoded protein: CASNLRDSRFGAQYF.